This entry describes one TCR beta chain. Trimming left V 3 bases short and J 0 bases short, with 11 bases between. CDR1 is LNHDA, CDR2 SQIVND, per germline (reference sequence). This CDR3 has 15 residues. Here immunoSEQ multiplex PCR was the method, and the copy in TCRdb shows in-frame clones only, minus some. There are nearly 60,000 clones in the sample; 75% to 95% occur only once, and about 0.49% lies in the top ten. This entry comes from a study of T cell changes during pregnancy in multiple sclerosis. The sequenced sample was CD4+ T cells from peripheral blood mononuclear cells, obtained after pregnancy. The gene calls are TRBV19 and TRBJ1-1, with a weak D call TRBD1 (6 bases). The sequence was collected from a female donor in good health, enrolled as a control in a pregnancy study. The CDR3 region has the DNA TGTGCCAGTAGTATTTTGGCAGGGGTGAACACTGAAGCTTTCTTT. It specifies CASSILAGVNTEAFF.